This passage covers 27 T cell receptor beta chains from one sample sequenced in a study of CXCR3-negative and CXCR3-positive naive CD8 T cells. UMI-labeled 5' RACE TRB cDNA libraries were prepared from the cells. TCRdb derives one entry per CDR3 protein from the 5' RACE reads, leaving out DNA. The listing contains about 50,000 distinct CDR3 sequences. Sequencing was done on a sample of naive CXCR3- CD8+ T cells from blood. Noted subset: CD45RO-CCR7+CD27+CD95- naive CD8+ T cells lacking CXCR3 (TNR3-). The receptors stem from a human donor in good health. Some clones in this sample may be carry-over from other donors' samples.

The chain carries TRBV28 and TRBJ2-5; TCRdb proposes TRBD2, but this gene call is untestable without DNA. CDR1 is MDHEN and CDR2 is SYDVKM in the germline V gene. The CDR3 covers 17 residues. CDR3 amino acids: CASSWPSGGARQETQYF.

The chain combines TRBV7-9 with TRBJ2-7; TCRdb calls TRBD1, which cannot be checked without DNA. The germline V gene has CDR1 SEHNR and CDR2 FQNEAQ (reference sequence). This CDR3 comprises 12 residues. The CDR3 region is CASSSGTFEQYF.

This chain connects TRBV29-1 to TRBJ2-7; TCRdb proposes TRBD1, but this gene call is untestable without DNA. Germline assignment: CDR1 SQVTM and CDR2 ANQGSEA. CDR3 length: 13 amino acids. The CDR3 region is CSVETGPSYEQYF.

The gene calls are TRBV19 and TRBJ2-6; without DNA, the TCRdb call of TRBD1 cannot be checked. The CDR3 has 19 residues. Germline values: CDR1 LNHDA, CDR2 SQIVND (reference sequence). CDR3 sequence reads: CASSPLALQGHTGANVLTF.

This rearrangement joins TRBV15 to TRBJ1-1; TCRdb picks TRBD1, but there is no DNA to check that call. The CDR3 sequence is 14 residues long. The germline CDR1 and CDR2 sequences are LNHNV and YYDKDF (reference sequence). The CDR3 here is CATSRWSPNTEAFF.

The rearrangement uses TRBV3-1 and TRBJ1-2. CDR3 length: 13 amino acids. CDR1 LGHDT and CDR2 YNNKEL come from the germline V gene (reference sequence). This CDR3 reads CASSRGLPYGYTF.

V usage is TRBV14 and J usage is TRBJ2-7; TCRdb gives TRBD1 as the D gene, but with no DNA this cannot be confirmed. The CDR3 has 14 amino acids. Germline V CDR1 and CDR2: SGHDN, FVKESK. The CDR3 sequence: CASSPVTGGYEQYF.

The chain combines TRBV2 with TRBJ1-1; without DNA, the TCRdb call of TRBD1 cannot be checked. Germline CDR1 SNHLY, CDR2 FYNNEI. The CDR3 totals 15 residues. The CDR3 here is CASTDLTGGNTEAFF. Together with reference TRBV2 and TRBJ1-1, the CDR3 gives the full variable domain: EPEVTQTPSHQVTQMGQEVILRCVPISNHLYFYWYRQILGQKVEFLVSFYNNEISEKSEIFDDQFSVERPDGSNFTLKIRSTKLEDSAMYFCASTDLTGGNTEAFFGQGTRLTVV.

This chain uses TRBV25-1 with TRBJ2-7; TCRdb gives TRBD1 as the D gene, but with no DNA this cannot be confirmed. This CDR3 has 14 amino acids. Looked up from germline, CDR1 is MGHDK and CDR2 is SYGVNS. CDR3 loop: CASSDGGVAYEQYF.

The chain carries TRBV7-2 and TRBJ2-3; there is no DNA to check the TCRdb D call of TRBD2. Germline loops: CDR1 SGHTA, CDR2 FQGNSA. This CDR3 comprises 18 residues. The CDR3 region is CASSLPLLAGIRADTQYF.

This chain connects TRBV6-5 to TRBJ2-7; TCRdb calls TRBD1, which cannot be checked without DNA. This CDR3 region has 16 residues. The germline CDR1 and CDR2 sequences are MNHEY and SVGAGI. The CDR3 protein is CASSYSIQGLGDEQYF.

This rearrangement joins TRBV28 to TRBJ2-3; TCRdb outputs TRBD2, but without DNA this stays unchecked. Per germline, CDR1 MDHEN and CDR2 SYDVKM. The CDR3 spans 17 residues. The CDR3 here is CASSFLRAGGPEDTQYF. Using reference TRBV28 and TRBJ2-3 for the parts outside the CDR3, the full variable domain is DVKVTQSSRYLVKRTGEKVFLECVQDMDHENMFWYRQDPGLGLRLIYFSYDVKMKEKGDIPEGYSVSREKKERFSLILESASTNQTSMYLCASSFLRAGGPEDTQYFGPGTRLTVL.

The chain links TRBV27 to TRBJ2-7; the D call from TCRdb, TRBD1, cannot be confirmed without DNA. The CDR3 is 15 residues long. The germline CDR1 and CDR2 sequences are MNHEY and SMNVEV (reference sequence). The chain's CDR3 is CASSYVGGGVYEQYF.

This sequence joins TRBV28 and TRBJ2-1; without DNA, the TCRdb call of TRBD2 cannot be checked. The CDR3 length is 15 residues. The germline gives CDR1 MDHEN, CDR2 SYDVKM. The CDR3 region is CASRPGLFPADEQFF.

The J gene is TRBJ2-7, the V gene TRBV21-1; lacking DNA, the TRBD1 call made by TCRdb goes unchecked. TRBV21-1 is a listed pseudogene. The CDR3 is 14 amino acids. The CDR3 loop reads CASSARDRRPEQYF.

The gene calls are TRBV27 and TRBJ2-2. The length of the CDR3 is 11 residues. CDR1 MNHEY and CDR2 SMNVEV come from the germline V gene (reference sequence). The CDR3 reads CASSDTGELFF.

V is TRBV4-3 and J is TRBJ2-7; TCRdb proposes TRBD1, but this gene call is untestable without DNA. CDR3 length: 16 residues. The V gene's germline CDR1 is LGHNA and CDR2 YSLEER. CDR3 sequence reads: CASSQEWDRGPYEQYF.

The chain's CDR3 is CSVLGQVELAGPSYNEQFF. The chain recombines TRBV29-1 with TRBJ2-1; the D gene TCRdb calls, TRBD2, cannot be checked with no DNA. The CDR3 is 19 amino acids. Germline lookup yields CDR1 SQVTM and CDR2 ANQGSEA.

This rearrangement joins TRBV7-7 to TRBJ2-7. CDR1 SSHAT and CDR2 FNYEAQ come from the germline V gene (reference sequence). The CDR3 has 14 amino acids. The CDR3 loop reads CASSPTGSSYEQYF.

V gene TRBV24-1 combines with J gene TRBJ2-2; TCRdb names TRBD1, which stays unverified in the absence of DNA. Germline CDR1 KGHDR, CDR2 SFDVKD. This CDR3 spans 16 amino acids. Here the CDR3 reads CATSEVGTENTGELFF.

V usage is TRBV20-1 and J usage is TRBJ2-1; no DNA is available, so the TRBD2 call from TCRdb remains unchecked. This CDR3 comprises 15 residues. Germline CDR1 reads DFQATT; CDR2 reads SNEGSKA (reference sequence). The CDR3 loop is CSAADTGGAYNEQFF.

The chain employs TRBV7-9 and TRBJ2-7; no DNA is available, so the TRBD2 call from TCRdb remains unchecked. This CDR3 has 18 residues. Per germline, CDR1 SEHNR and CDR2 FQNEAQ (reference sequence). CDR3 loop: CASSPQYVAGGFWYEQYF.

The CDR3 region is CASSLDRAGRSPYGYTF. The chain links TRBV11-3 to TRBJ1-2. Per germline, CDR1 SGHNT and CDR2 YENEEA. The CDR3 has 17 amino acids.

Here the CDR3 reads CASSQEYGPIGYGYTF. The rearrangement uses TRBV14 and TRBJ1-2. This CDR3 is 16 amino acids long. The germline gives CDR1 SGHDN, CDR2 FVKESK.

The rearrangement joins TRBV9 to TRBJ2-7; TCRdb calls TRBD2, which cannot be checked without DNA. The CDR3 has 14 amino acids. Germline lookup yields CDR1 SGDLS and CDR2 YYNGEE. CDR3 residues: CASSELAASYEQYF.

The CDR3 sequence: CASSQETRRYEQFF. The chain combines TRBV4-1 with TRBJ2-1; TCRdb reports TRBD1, a call that lacks DNA to check it against. CDR1 and CDR2 (germline): MGHRA, YSYEKL. The CDR3 has 14 residues.

This chain links TRBV6-5 with TRBJ2-7; TCRdb's D call, TRBD1, is unchecked because there is no DNA. CDR3 length: 14 amino acids. CDR1 is MNHEY and CDR2 is SVGAGI in the germline V gene. CDR3 region: CASSEGSGSYEQYF.